The T cell receptor beta chain under discussion was sequenced for a study of cytomegalovirus exposure and HLA in healthy donors. Profiled with immunoSEQ multiplex PCR; TCRdb holds only in-frame clones, not every one. The table shows approximately 110,000 clones, with more than 85% occurring only once. Germline assignment: CDR1 MDHEN and CDR2 SYDVKM. The germline V and J ends were trimmed by 6 bases and 8 bases, with 7 bases remaining between them. The CDR3 runs 10 residues. The rearrangement uses TRBV28 and TRBJ1-2; D unresolved. This receptor was identified in a young woman in good health and CMV-seropositive. Sample: PBMCs. The CDR3 here is CASRATGYTF. CDR3 nucleotide sequence: TGTGCCAGCAGAGCTACGGGCTACACCTTC.